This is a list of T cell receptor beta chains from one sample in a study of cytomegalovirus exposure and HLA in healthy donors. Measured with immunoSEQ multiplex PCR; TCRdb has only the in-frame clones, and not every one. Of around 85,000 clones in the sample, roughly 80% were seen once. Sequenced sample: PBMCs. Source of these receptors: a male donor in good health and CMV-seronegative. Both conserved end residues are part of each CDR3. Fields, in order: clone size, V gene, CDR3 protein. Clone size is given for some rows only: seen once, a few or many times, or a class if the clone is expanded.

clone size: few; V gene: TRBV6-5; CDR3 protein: CASRVGWGYTF
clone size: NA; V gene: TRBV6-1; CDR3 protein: CASSEESGLSYGYTF
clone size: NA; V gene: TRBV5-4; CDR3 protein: CASSVPGTWVPEQFF
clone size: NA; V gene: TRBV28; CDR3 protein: CASSLHGGYGYTF
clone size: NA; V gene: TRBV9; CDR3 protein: CASSRTSGGEETQYF
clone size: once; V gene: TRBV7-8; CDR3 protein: CASSFPRAGWVETQYF
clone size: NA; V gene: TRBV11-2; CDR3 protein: CASSSLGGSGTYNEQFF
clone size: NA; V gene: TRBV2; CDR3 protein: CASSEQYYEQYF
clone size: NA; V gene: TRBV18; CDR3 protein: CASSPSQGFGNTIYF
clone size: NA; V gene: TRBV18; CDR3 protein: CASSSRTSGGQYNEQFF
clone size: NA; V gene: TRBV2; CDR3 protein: CASSDGRVPRGGNTEAFF
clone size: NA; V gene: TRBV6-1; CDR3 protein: CASSETLGTANYGYTF
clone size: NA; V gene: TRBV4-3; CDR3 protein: CASSLLLAGGSDTQYF
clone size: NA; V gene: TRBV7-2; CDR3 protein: CASYPWADTDYGYTF
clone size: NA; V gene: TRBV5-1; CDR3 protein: CASSLRGRIEQYF
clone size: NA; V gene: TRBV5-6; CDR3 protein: CASSRPPQGTYEQYF
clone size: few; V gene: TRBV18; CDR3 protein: CASSDPGQPIYNEQFF
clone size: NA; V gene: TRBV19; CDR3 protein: CASSTSGSWETQYF
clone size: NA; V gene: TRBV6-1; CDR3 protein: CASSETGPLNSPLHF
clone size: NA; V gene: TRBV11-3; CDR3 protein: CASSLPRTGEQFF
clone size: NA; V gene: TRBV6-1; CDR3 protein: CASSESGYYGYTF
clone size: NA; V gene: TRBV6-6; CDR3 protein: CASRRYRGLEAEAFF
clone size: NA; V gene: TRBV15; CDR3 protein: CATSRDRGTGVEQYF
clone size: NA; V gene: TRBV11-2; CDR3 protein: CASSPTTFDRVGYTF
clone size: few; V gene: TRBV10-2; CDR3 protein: CASRGQMNTEAFF
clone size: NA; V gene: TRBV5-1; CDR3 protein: CASSPSGSLYEQYF
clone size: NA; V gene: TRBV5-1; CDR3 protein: CASSLQGPPSEQYF
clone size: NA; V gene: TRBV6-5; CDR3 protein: CASSYPGQPEAFF
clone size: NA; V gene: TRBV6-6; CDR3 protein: CASRLDRVSNSPLHF
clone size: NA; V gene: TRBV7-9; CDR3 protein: CASSWGTGGTGELFF